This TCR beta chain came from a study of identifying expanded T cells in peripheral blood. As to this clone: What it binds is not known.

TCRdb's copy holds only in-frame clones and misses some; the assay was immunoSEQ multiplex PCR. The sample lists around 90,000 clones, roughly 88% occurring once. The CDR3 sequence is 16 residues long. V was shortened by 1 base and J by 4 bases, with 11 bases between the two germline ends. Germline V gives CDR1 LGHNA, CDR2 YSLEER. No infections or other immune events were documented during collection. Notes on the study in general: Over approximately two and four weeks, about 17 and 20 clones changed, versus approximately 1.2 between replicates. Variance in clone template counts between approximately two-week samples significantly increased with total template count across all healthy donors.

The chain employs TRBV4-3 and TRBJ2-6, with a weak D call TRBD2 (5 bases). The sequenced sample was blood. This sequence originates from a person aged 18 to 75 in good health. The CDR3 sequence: CASSQGQPGGANVLTF. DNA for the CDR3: TGCGCCAGCAGCCAAGGGCAGCCGGGAGGGGCCAACGTCCTGACTTTC.